The entry below describes one T cell receptor (beta chain). What this receptor recognizes is not known. Qualities for individual bases were not recorded, and no much larger clone is one base off. This record comes from a study of blood T cell repertoires in COVID-19 (dated by TCRdb to 2018 to 2021). Broadly, across the study: Samples covering the acute and convalescent phases of COVID-19 were provided by collaborators in the United States, Italy and Spain. The prospective study material was composed of cDNA or gDNA derived from T cells, B-cell-depleted T cells, or PBMCs. Deeply sampled blood TCRbeta repertoires from subjects exposed to, actively infected with, or recovered from COVID-19 were included in the dataset. The repertoires were released in a freely available public database intended as a resource for research on the immune response to SARS-CoV-2. The samples were drawn from two sources: the first 160 participants of the ongoing ImmuneRACE study, and approximately 1,300 subjects contributed by 6 global collaborators. Sample metadata almost always included a de-identified subject ID, COVID-19 status, age in years and sex. Where available, HLA class I and class II types were obtained from metadata supplied by the sample provider rather than from assay-based typing. Overall study outcomes, separate from this receptor: The amount of clinical and demographic metadata varied by source and participant and was provided uncurated.

In the prospective study, participants were about 18 to 89 years old, resided in fewer than 25 geographic areas of the United States, and were enrolled through a virtual design. Cohort assignment in the prospective study relied on participant-reported clinical history from a screening survey and a study questionnaire. For ImmuneRACE Cohort 3, a participant was defined as recovered based on two consecutive negative NP/OP PCR tests, clearance by a healthcare professional, or resolution of symptoms. Mobile phlebotomists in the prospective study collected whole blood, serum and a nasopharyngeal or oropharyngeal swab from every participant. Prospective study participants could optionally give additional blood draws and questionnaires over an approximately two-month period. Prospective study blood samples were shipped either frozen or at room temperature before DNA extraction. TCRbeta CDR3 regions were amplified from genomic DNA by means of the immunoSEQ Assay, a bias-controlled multiplex PCR. On the authors' methods: The number of nucleated cells in each sample was estimated from the amplification of reference gene primers within the assay. Sequence reads were collapsed and filtered to measure the absolute abundance of every unique TCRbeta CDR3 rearrangement. For each sample, productive Simpson clonality was calculated as the square root of Simpson's diversity index across productive rearrangements. TCRdb carries this immuneACCESS record with in-frame sequences only. Its versions omit some clonotypes, under half of them owing to an unresolved V gene in the studies checked, with the rest unexplained. V and J calls and clone size follow that table, whereas D and trimming were derived from the DNA. The sample table holds around 300,000 clones, of which around 87% were seen once. In total, the top ten clones hold 5.3% of the sample.

The specimen sequenced was PBMCs or T cells enriched from blood (not recorded which). The TCR sequence derives from a woman aged 25 to 39 who had recovered from COVID-19.

Read as DNA, the sequence is TGTGCCAGCTCACCAGGGACAGGGGGCCAATCCTTTTACAATGAGCAGTTCTTC. This codes for CASSPGTGGQSFYNEQFF. The chain is encoded by TRBV18 joined to TRBJ2-1; TRBD1 agrees with 12 junctional bases. Ends trimmed: V by 2 bases, J by 4 bases; bases unmatched to a gene: 9. The CDR3, from cysteine to phenylalanine, totals 18 residues. Only the CDR3 DNA is retained, 54 bases long and in frame from the first base. CDR1 and CDR2 are drawn from the germline V gene: KGHSH, LQKENI.